Listed below are T cell receptor beta chains from one sample, sequenced in a study of breast tumors, draining lymph nodes, adjacent tissues. TCRdb independently ran MiXCR on the multiplex PCR reads; one entry per CDR3 protein. Altogether 130,000 or so distinct CDR3 sequences are present, 20% to 25% being singletons, with the ten largest covering under 3%. Sequenced sample: axillary lymph node tissue. All receptors come from a female donor with breast cancer. Some clones in this sample may be carry-over from other donors' samples. CDR3s leave out the opening cysteine and the closing phenylalanine or tryptophan. A D gene is named only where the DNA matches it firmly. Some rows mark clone size as missing; the rest say once, few, many or name a class of expanded clone.

v_call	d_call	clone_size	j_call	cdr3_aa
TRBV15	TRBD1	many	TRBJ1-2	ATSRQGGGYT
TRBV19	TRBD1	many	TRBJ1-2	ARILRTGGFYGYT
TRBV9	TRBD2	many	TRBJ2-3	ASSSSRVGGASGKVDTQY
TRBV6-5	TRBD2	many	TRBJ2-2	ASLAGLAGGELF
TRBV6-5	NA	many	TRBJ2-5	ASSTQGLAKETQY
TRBV12-3/TRBV12-4	TRBD2	many	TRBJ2-3	ASSYGTSGRSDTQY
TRBV27	NA	many	TRBJ2-7	ASSLSEGEEQY
TRBV3-1	NA	many	TRBJ2-7	ASSRGRHSYEQY
TRBV20-1	NA	NA	TRBJ2-7	SAIEGRGNRPHEQY
TRBV12-5	TRBD1	NA	TRBJ1-1	ASGLSTTGGNTEAF
TRBV12-3/TRBV12-4	NA	many	TRBJ2-2	ASSHTQGSGELF
TRBV20-1	TRBD1	many	TRBJ1-2	SAIVPPHRGDYGYT
TRBV5-1	NA	many	TRBJ2-3	ASSNGGAPRGTQY
TRBV20-1	TRBD2	few	TRBJ2-4	SAPYSQRGNIQY
TRBV7-9	NA	many	TRBJ2-1	ASSLSGPNNEQF
TRBV2	TRBD1	many	TRBJ1-2	ASTRGQGLTNYGYT
TRBV19	TRBD1	NA	TRBJ2-4	ASSIGGTGIAKNIQY
TRBV9	TRBD2	many	TRBJ2-5	ASSVNPFSGSRETQY
TRBV9	NA	many	TRBJ2-5	ASSVEGRTQETQY
TRBV3-1	NA	many	TRBJ2-7	ASSQVRAGSYEQY
TRBV12-3/TRBV12-4	NA	NA	TRBJ1-2	ASSLVSGFVLGVTNYGYT
TRBV6-6	NA	many	TRBJ2-7	ASSYSRDIAYEQY
TRBV2	NA	many	TRBJ2-7	ASGRSKSYEQY
TRBV7-2	NA	many	TRBJ2-7	ASSLVAGSLEQY
TRBV27	TRBD1	many	TRBJ2-1	ASSFGQGTYNEQF